A single T cell receptor (beta chain) is shown here with its context. Its specificity is not known. The entry originates in a study of monozygotic twins with inflammatory bowel disease. Addition of UMIs with a 6-nucleotide sample barcode was achieved by template switching. TCRdb reworked the 5' RACE reads into one entry per CDR3 protein, no DNA. The sample data list over 150,000 distinct CDR3 sequences. Germline loops: CDR1 MNHNY, CDR2 SVGAGI (reference sequence). This CDR3 is 14 amino acids long. General study findings and limits: With inverse Simpson as the measure, TCRbeta diversity was lower in IBD patients than in healthy co-twins. The sharing of clonotypes with others was lower in IBD patients than in healthy twins, especially with disease activity. Concordance status among twins (concordant versus discordant) showed no link to repertoire similarity, possibly from limited power.

This receptor was identified in a human donor with ulcerative colitis or Crohn's disease, or a healthy co-twin of an affected twin (not recorded which). Sequenced: blood. J is TRBJ1-1 and V is TRBV6-6. The CDR3 reads CASSYTPDRNEAFF.